This passage covers 18 T cell receptor beta chains from one sample sequenced in a study of CD8+ T cells in alopecia areata. Investigators isolated RNA and reverse transcribed it into cDNA to act as the sequencing template. Only in-frame clones appear in the TCRdb table, and some are missing; sequencing was by immunoSEQ multiplex PCR. The table has 50,000 to 70,000 clones, around 44% seen once. The sample taken for sequencing was NKG2D-low CD8+ T cells sorted from blood. The origin of the receptors is a human donor with alopecia areata.

The J gene is TRBJ2-1, the V gene TRBV28, with 7 nucleotides matching TRBD2. The trim removed 3 bases at V and 5 bases at J, leaving 4 bases unmatched. The CDR3 has 14 residues. Germline CDR1 and CDR2: MDHEN and SYDVKM. CDR3 region: CASSFLAEDNEQFF. The CDR3 DNA reads TGTGCCAGCAGTTTCCTAGCGGAAGACAATGAGCAGTTCTTC. Full variable domain (outside the CDR3, taken from reference TRBV28 and TRBJ2-1): DVKVTQSSRYLVKRTGEKVFLECVQDMDHENMFWYRQDPGLGLRLIYFSYDVKMKEKGDIPEGYSVSREKKERFSLILESASTNQTSMYLCASSFLAEDNEQFFGPGTRLTVL.

The chain employs TRBV5-6 and TRBJ1-2; D not resolved. There are 12 residues in the CDR3. V lost 4 bases, J lost 8 bases, and 12 bases lay in between. Germline lookup yields CDR1 SGHDT and CDR2 YYEEEE. CDR3 amino acids: CASSPQDRGYTF. DNA of the CDR3: TGTGCCAGCAGCCCCCAGGACCGGGGCTACACCTTC.

The chain employs TRBV4-3 and TRBJ1-1, with D uncertain. Germline V gene sequence: CDR1 LGHNA, CDR2 YSLEER. V lost 3 bases, J lost 3 bases, and 2 bases lay in between. This CDR3 has 11 residues. For the CDR3, the DNA is TGCGCCAGCAGCCAGGACACTGAAGCTTTCTTT. Translating it yields CASSQDTEAFF.

This clone came up a few times. This chain connects TRBV7-9 to TRBJ1-2, with TRBD1 matching 8 bases. The CDR3 has 13 residues. Germline loops: CDR1 SEHNR, CDR2 FQNEAQ (reference sequence). With V trimmed by 4 bases and J by 5 bases, 3 bases remained unmatched. The CDR3 nucleotides are TGTGCCAGCAGCTCAGGGGGCTGGTATGGCTACACCTTC. Residues: CASSSGGWYGYTF.

This clone was observed once. This chain joins TRBV25-1 and TRBJ2-7; D may be TRBD1 or TRBD2 (5 bases each). V lost 4 bases and J lost 6, with 7 bases in between. The CDR3 runs to 11 residues. Germline V gene lookup returns CDR1 MGHDK and CDR2 SYGVNS. CDR3 nucleotide sequence: TGTGCCAGCAGTGGGGGGTTCGAGCAGTACTTC. This codes for CASSGGFEQYF.

This clone was detected a few times. This chain links TRBV7-9 with TRBJ2-1; weak D call: TRBD1 (5 bases). The CDR3 consists of 13 residues. CDR1 SEHNR and CDR2 FQNEAQ come from the germline V gene (reference sequence). V shed 4 bases and J shed 9 bases, with 13 bases lying between them. The CDR3 sequence: CASSSGPQGEQFF. CDR3 bases: TGTGCCAGCAGCTCGGGCCCTCAGGGTGAGCAGTTCTTC. Full variable domain (missing parts from reference TRBV7-9 and TRBJ2-1): DTGVSQNPRHKITKRGQNVTFRCDPISEHNRLYWYRQTLGQGPEFLTYFQNEAQLEKSRLLSDRFSAERPKGSFSTLEIQRTEQGDSAMYLCASSSGPQGEQFFGPGTRLTVL.

This clone was observed a handful of times. V and J are TRBV18 and TRBJ2-7; 12 nucleotides line up with TRBD1. With 6 bases clipped from V and 1 base from J, the junction kept 10 bases outside the gene matches. CDR3 size: 17 residues. The germline gives CDR1 KGHSH, CDR2 LQKENI. The DNA for the CDR3 is TGTGCCAGCTCTCCTCCGGGACAGGGGGCCGGGTCCTACGAGCAGTACTTC. Its protein is CASSPPGQGAGSYEQYF.

This clone has just a few counts. This CDR3 is also generated by other DNA sequences in the sample. This chain connects TRBV28 to TRBJ2-2; D gene unclear. Trimming pared 3 bases from V and 8 bases from J, leaving 4 bases between. This CDR3 has 11 amino acids. CDR1 is MDHEN and CDR2 is SYDVKM in the germline V gene. CDR3 residues: CASSFPGELFF. CDR3 coding DNA: TGTGCCAGCAGTTTTCCTGGGGAGCTGTTTTTT.

The gene calls are TRBV9 and TRBJ2-7; D may match TRBD1 or TRBD2 (5 bases each). The V end was cut by 0 bases, the J end by 0 bases, with 13 bases between. This CDR3 contains 16 residues. CDR1 is SGDLS, CDR2 YYNGEE, per germline. The CDR3 sequence: CASSVGSGAFSYEQYF. The CDR3 DNA follows: TGTGCCAGCAGCGTAGGGTCCGGGGCCTTCTCCTACGAGCAGTACTTC.

This clone has a handful of counts. The J gene is TRBJ2-7, the V gene TRBV7-9; tentatively, D is TRBD2 (6 bases). V was cut by 5 bases and J by 2 bases, with 13 bases left in between. This CDR3 has 14 residues. In germline, CDR1 is SEHNR, CDR2 FQNEAQ (reference sequence). This chain's CDR3 is CASSLRDSTYEQYF. CDR3 DNA: TGTGCCAGCAGCCTTCGGGACTCGACCTACGAGCAGTACTTC.

V usage is TRBV19 and J usage is TRBJ1-4; D not resolved. The CDR3 length is 17 residues. Trimming cost V 0 bases and J 4 bases, with 15 bases left between them. CDR1 and CDR2 from the germline V gene are LNHDA and SQIVND (reference sequence). The CDR3 nucleotides are TGTGCCAGTAGTATAGATCGGTCGGGGAAGGATAATGAAAAACTGTTTTTT. This encodes CASSIDRSGKDNEKLFF. The complete variable domain, with remaining parts taken from reference TRBV19 and TRBJ1-4, reads DGGITQSPKYLFRKEGQNVTLSCEQNLNHDAMYWYRQDPGQGLRLIYYSQIVNDFQKGDIAEGYSVSREKKESFPLTVTSAQKNPTAFYLCASSIDRSGKDNEKLFFGSGTQLSVL.

This chain uses TRBV9 with TRBJ1-2; the D is unclear. V lost 1 base and J lost 4, with 17 bases in between. The CDR3 is 16 residues long. CDR1 is SGDLS, CDR2 YYNGEE, per germline. CDR3 loop: CASSVIPLMGGYGYTF. The CDR3 DNA sequence: TGTGCCAGCAGCGTAATCCCCCTAATGGGAGGCTATGGCTACACCTTC.

The rearrangement uses TRBV28 and TRBJ1-1; D unclear. Germline V gene sequence: CDR1 MDHEN, CDR2 SYDVKM. V lost 5 bases to trimming and J lost 3 bases, with 13 bases between them. CDR3 length equals 14 residues. The CDR3 loop is CASSLARGHTEAFF. The CDR3 DNA sequence: TGTGCCAGCAGTCTAGCCCGTGGTCACACTGAAGCTTTCTTT.

Remarks on this clone: The junction departs from the called germline gene at one end, perhaps through a read error. The chain carries TRBV6-6 and TRBJ2-1; maybe TRBD2 (5 bases). The V gene's germline CDR1 is MNHNY and CDR2 SVGAGI (reference sequence). This CDR3 is built from 14 residues. The CDR3 DNA reads as TGTGCCAGCAGTTACGGGAGCTCCCACAATGAGCAGTTCTTC. Protein sequence: CASSYGSSHNEQFF.

This rearrangement joins TRBV19 to TRBJ1-1; D not certain. The V and J ends lost 3 bases and 7 bases respectively, with 12 bases between them. Germline loops: CDR1 LNHDA, CDR2 SQIVND (reference sequence). The CDR3 has 13 residues. The CDR3 coding sequence is TGTGCCAGTAGTATCTTTGCGGGGATTGAAGCTTTCTTT. Residues: CASSIFAGIEAFF.

This clone came up a few times. The chain has TRBV10-3 and TRBJ2-7; 7 bases map to TRBD2. CDR3 length: 14 residues. The V and J ends lost 4 bases and 2 bases, in that order; junction bases with no gene match: 5. Germline CDR1 reads ENHRY; CDR2 reads SYGVKD. CDR3 sequence (DNA): TGTGCCATCAGTGGAGCGGGATCCCCCTACGAGCAGTACTTC. Protein sequence: CAISGAGSPYEQYF.

DNA for the CDR3: TGCAGTGCGGGGGCAGCTAGTATGAACACTGAAGCTTTCTTT. Protein sequence: CSAGAASMNTEAFF. The chain couples TRBV29-1 to TRBJ1-1, with D maybe TRBD1 (6 bases). CDR1 SQVTM and CDR2 ANQGSEA come from the germline V gene. The CDR3 spans 14 residues.

The J gene is TRBJ2-7, the V gene TRBV5-6; tentative D call: TRBD2 (7 bases). Germline V lookup: CDR1 SGHDT, CDR2 YYEEEE. This CDR3 comprises 15 residues. Trimming stripped 0 bases from V and 6 bases from J, with 16 bases between. The CDR3 DNA reads as TGTGCCAGCAGCTTGGCCCAACAGGGAGGGAGCGAGCAGTACTTC. This sequence encodes CASSLAQQGGSEQYF. Variable domain in full (rest from reference TRBV5-6 and TRBJ2-7): DAGVTQSPTHLIKTRGQQVTLRCSPKSGHDTVSWYQQALGQGPQFIFQYYEEEERQRGNFPDRFSGHQFPNYSSELNVNALLLGDSALYLCASSLAQQGGSEQYFGPGTRLTVT.